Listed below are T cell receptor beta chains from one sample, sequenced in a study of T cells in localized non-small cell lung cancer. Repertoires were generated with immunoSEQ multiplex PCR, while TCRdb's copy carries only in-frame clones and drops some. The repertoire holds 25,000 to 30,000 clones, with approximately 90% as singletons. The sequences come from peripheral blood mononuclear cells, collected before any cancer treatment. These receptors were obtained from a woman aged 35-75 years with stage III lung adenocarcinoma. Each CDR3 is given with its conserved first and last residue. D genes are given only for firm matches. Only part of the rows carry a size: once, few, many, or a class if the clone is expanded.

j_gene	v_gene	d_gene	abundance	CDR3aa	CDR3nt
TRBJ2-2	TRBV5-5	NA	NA	CASSLMWSMNTGELFF	TGTGCCAGCAGCTTGATGTGGTCGATGAACACCGGGGAGCTGTTTTTT
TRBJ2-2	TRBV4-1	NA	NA	CASSQDSVRELFF	TGCGCCAGCAGCCAAGATTCAGTGAGGGAGCTGTTTTTT
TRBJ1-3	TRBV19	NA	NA	CASSIIQDSGNTIYF	TGTGCCAGTAGTATTATCCAGGACTCTGGAAACACCATATATTTT
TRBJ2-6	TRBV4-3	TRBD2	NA	CASSQDWVAGGPSGANVLTF	TGCGCCAGCAGCCAAGATTGGGTAGCGGGAGGGCCGTCTGGGGCCAACGTCCTGACTTTC
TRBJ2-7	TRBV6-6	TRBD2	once	CASSYSAGDPSEQYF	TGTGCCAGCAGTTACTCGGCGGGGGACCCCTCCGAGCAGTACTTC
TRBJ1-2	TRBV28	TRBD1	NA	CASLGQGVPNYGYTF	TGTGCCAGCCTCGGACAGGGGGTTCCTAACTATGGCTACACCTTC
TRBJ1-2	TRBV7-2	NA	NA	CASSNNQGFYGYTF	TGTGCCAGCAGCAATAACCAGGGGTTCTATGGCTACACCTTC
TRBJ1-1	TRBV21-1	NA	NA	CASSKTKGGTEAFF	TGTGCCAGCAGCAAGACAAAGGGGGGTACTGAAGCTTTCTTT
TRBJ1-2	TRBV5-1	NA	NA	CASSARAGGADGYTF	TGCGCCAGCAGCGCCCGGGCGGGGGGCGCGGATGGCTACACCTTC
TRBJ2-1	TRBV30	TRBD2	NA	CAWSPIPAWREAYNEQFF	TGTGCCTGGAGTCCAATTCCCGCCTGGCGGGAGGCATACAATGAGCAGTTCTTC
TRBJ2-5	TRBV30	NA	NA	CAWSVRIRETQYF	TGTGCCTGGAGTGTACGGATCCGGGAGACCCAGTACTTC
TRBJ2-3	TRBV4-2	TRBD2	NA	CASSQATSGDTDTQYF	TGTGCCAGCAGCCAAGCAACTAGCGGAGACACAGATACGCAGTATTTT
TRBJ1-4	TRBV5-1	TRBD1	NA	CASRAGTGNEKLFF	TGCGCCAGCAGGGCCGGGACAGGGAATGAAAAACTGTTTTTT
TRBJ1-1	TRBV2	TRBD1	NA	CASSVGTANTEAFF	TGTGCCAGCAGTGTTGGGACAGCGAACACTGAAGCTTTCTTT
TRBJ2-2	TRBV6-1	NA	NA	CASSDRDTGELFF	TGTGCCAGCAGTGACAGGGACACCGGGGAGCTGTTTTTT
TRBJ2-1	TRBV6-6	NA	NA	CASSNSYNEQFF	TGTGCCAGCAGTAACTCATACAATGAGCAGTTCTTC
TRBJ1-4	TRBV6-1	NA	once	CASRPAGLEKLFF	TGTGCCAGCCGACCCGCCGGACTCGAAAAACTGTTTTTT
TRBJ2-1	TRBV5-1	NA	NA	CASSLTTGFNNEQFF	TGCGCCAGCAGCTTGACCACAGGGTTCAACAATGAGCAGTTCTTC
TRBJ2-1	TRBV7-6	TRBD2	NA	CASSSLAGVYNEQFF	TGTGCCAGCAGCTCACTAGCGGGAGTCTACAATGAGCAGTTCTTC
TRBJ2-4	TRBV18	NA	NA	CASSPPEGIAKNIQYF	TGTGCCAGCTCACCACCGGAAGGGATAGCCAAAAACATTCAGTACTTC
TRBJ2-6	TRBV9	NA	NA	CASSVTGSGANVLTF	TGTGCCAGCAGCGTAACAGGGAGTGGGGCCAACGTCCTGACTTTC
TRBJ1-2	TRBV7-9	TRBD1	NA	CASSPRTGDGYTF	TGTGCCAGCAGCCCACGCACAGGGGACGGCTACACCTTC
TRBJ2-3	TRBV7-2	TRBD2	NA	CASKRGSDTQYF	TGTGCCAGCAAGCGGGGGTCAGATACGCAGTATTTT
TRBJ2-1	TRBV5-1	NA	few	CASSLASTRNNEQFF	TGCGCCAGCAGCTTGGCCAGCACCCGGAACAATGAGCAGTTCTTC
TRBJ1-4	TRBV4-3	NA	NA	CASSPEGAGWEKLFF	TGCGCCAGCAGCCCGGAAGGGGCAGGGTGGGAAAAACTGTTTTTT
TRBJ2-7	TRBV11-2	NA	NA	CASSRILGEQYF	TGTGCCAGCAGCCGAATCCTTGGCGAGCAGTACTTC
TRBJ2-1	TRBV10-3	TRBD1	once	CAISAPGQGSYNEQFF	TGTGCCATCAGTGCTCCGGGACAGGGCTCCTACAATGAGCAGTTCTTC
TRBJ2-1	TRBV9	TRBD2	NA	CASSVFPRGGSSYNEQFF	TGTGCCAGCAGCGTATTCCCCCGGGGGGGGAGCTCCTACAATGAGCAGTTCTTC
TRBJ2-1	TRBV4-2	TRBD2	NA	CASSQGAGETYNEQFF	TGTGCCAGCAGCCAAGGGGCGGGGGAAACCTACAATGAGCAGTTCTTC
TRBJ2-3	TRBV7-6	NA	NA	CASSLTTVRDTQYF	TGTGCCAGCAGCTTAACTACAGTCAGAGATACGCAGTATTTT
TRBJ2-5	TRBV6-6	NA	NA	CASSYSASSPAETQYF	TGTGCCAGCAGTTACTCCGCTAGCTCACCGGCGGAGACCCAGTACTTC
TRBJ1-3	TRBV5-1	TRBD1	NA	CASSSDRGRSGNTIYF	TGCGCCAGCAGCTCGGACAGGGGACGTTCTGGAAACACCATATATTTT
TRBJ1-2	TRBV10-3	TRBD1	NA	CAITRDRGGYTF	TGTGCCATCACCCGGGACAGGGGCGGCTACACCTTC
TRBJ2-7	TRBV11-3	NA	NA	CASSLTGQNGKQYF	TGTGCCAGCAGCTTAACCGGACAGAATGGGAAGCAGTACTTC
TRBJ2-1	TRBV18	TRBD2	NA	CASSPRVAGEGSYNEQFF	TGTGCCAGCTCACCAAGGGTAGCGGGAGAAGGGTCCTACAATGAGCAGTTCTTC
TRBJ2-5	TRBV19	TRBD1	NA	CASSIGSDRAEETQYF	TGTGCCAGTAGTATAGGATCTGACAGGGCTGAGGAGACCCAGTACTTC
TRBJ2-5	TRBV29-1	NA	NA	CSGRTSEGETQYF	TGCAGCGGTAGAACTAGTGAGGGAGAGACCCAGTACTTC
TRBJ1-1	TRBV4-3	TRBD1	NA	CASSMPGQGIAEAFF	TGCGCCAGCAGCATGCCGGGACAGGGGATCGCTGAAGCTTTCTTT
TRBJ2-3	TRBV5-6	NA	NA	CASRHAEGFTDTQYF	TGTGCCAGCAGACATGCTGAGGGGTTTACAGATACGCAGTATTTT
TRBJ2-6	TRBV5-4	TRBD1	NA	CASSPGQGAASGANVLTF	TGTGCCAGCAGCCCTGGACAGGGGGCAGCCTCTGGGGCCAACGTCCTGACTTTC
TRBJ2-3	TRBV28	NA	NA	CASTPGGRSTDTQYF	TGTGCCAGCACCCCCGGGGGGCGAAGCACAGATACGCAGTATTTT
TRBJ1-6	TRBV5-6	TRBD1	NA	CASSSPGQGAINSPLHF	TGTGCCAGCAGTTCCCCGGGACAGGGAGCCATTAATTCACCCCTCCACTTT
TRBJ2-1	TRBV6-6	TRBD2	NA	CASRLTSGGAHEQFF	TGTGCCAGCAGACTAACTAGCGGGGGGGCCCATGAGCAGTTCTTC
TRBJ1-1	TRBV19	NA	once	CASIPGLRGEAFF	TGTGCCAGTATCCCCGGTCTGAGGGGTGAAGCTTTCTTT
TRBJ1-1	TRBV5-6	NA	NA	CASSLLEGDEAFF	TGTGCCAGCAGCTTGTTGGAAGGAGACGAAGCTTTCTTT
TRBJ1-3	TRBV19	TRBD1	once	CASSPGDRGLRSGNTIYF	TGTGCCAGTAGTCCTGGGGACAGGGGGCTTCGCTCTGGAAACACCATATATTTT
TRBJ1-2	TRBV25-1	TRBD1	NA	CASSEYLTGGKYGYTF	TGTGCCAGCAGTGAATATCTAACAGGGGGAAAGTATGGCTACACCTTC
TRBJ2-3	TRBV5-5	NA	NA	CASIGVEVGTDTQYF	TGTGCCAGCATCGGGGTAGAGGTCGGCACAGATACGCAGTATTTT
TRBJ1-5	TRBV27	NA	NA	CASSLGGVGQPQHF	TGTGCCAGCAGTTTAGGGGGGGTAGGTCAGCCCCAGCATTTT
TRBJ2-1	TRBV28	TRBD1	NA	CASSFGDRLYNEQFF	TGTGCCAGCAGTTTTGGGGACAGGCTCTACAATGAGCAGTTCTTC
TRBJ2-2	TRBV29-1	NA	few	CSVAVLNTGELFF	TGCAGCGTTGCCGTATTGAACACCGGGGAGCTGTTTTTT